This T cell receptor (beta chain) was sequenced in a study of CD8+CD57+ T cells in acquired aplastic anemia. Study background: Average DNA yield from sorted CD4+ and CD8+ cells was around 3 ug. The study's findings and limits: Patients and controls turned out to have around 29 CD8+ CDR3 sequences in common.

The TCR beta profiling, which covered VDJ combination and CDR3 sequence, was carried out using genomic DNA as the template. From the reads, TCRdb called clonotypes with MiXCR, one entry per CDR3 protein. There are around 430,000 distinct CDR3 sequences in the sample; less than 35% occur only once, and less than 1% lies in the top ten. Germline-derived CDR1 and CDR2 are SQVTM and ANQGSEA. Trimming left V 7 bases short and J 3 bases short, with 16 bases between. The CDR3 is 13 residues long. For sequencing, patients were chosen who had shown expansion of CD8+CD57+ cells by flow cytometry. Many counts were recorded for this clonotype. Its antigen is currently unknown.

The material sequenced was sorted CD4+, CD8+, or CD8+CD57+ T cells (not recorded which) from PBMCs. This sequence was found in a human donor with aplastic anemia. The chain is built from TRBV29-1 and TRBJ2-7, with D tentatively TRBD1 (5 bases). This CDR3 reads CSAGDRRDYEQYF. For the CDR3, the DNA is TGCAGCGCTGGAGACAGAAGGGACTACGAGCAGTACTTC.